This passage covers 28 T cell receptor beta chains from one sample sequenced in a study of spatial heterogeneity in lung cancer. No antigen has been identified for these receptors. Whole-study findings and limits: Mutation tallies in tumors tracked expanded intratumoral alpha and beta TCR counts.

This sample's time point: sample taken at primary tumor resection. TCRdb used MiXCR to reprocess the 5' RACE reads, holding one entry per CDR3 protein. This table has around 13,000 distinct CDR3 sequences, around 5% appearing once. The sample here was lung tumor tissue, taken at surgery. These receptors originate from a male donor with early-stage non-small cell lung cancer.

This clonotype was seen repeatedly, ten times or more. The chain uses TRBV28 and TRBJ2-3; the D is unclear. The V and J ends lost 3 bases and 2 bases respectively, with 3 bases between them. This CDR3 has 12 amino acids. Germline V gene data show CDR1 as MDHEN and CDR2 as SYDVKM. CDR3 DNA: TGTGCCAGCAGTTTCACCACAGATACGCAGTATTTT. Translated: CASSFTTDTQYF.

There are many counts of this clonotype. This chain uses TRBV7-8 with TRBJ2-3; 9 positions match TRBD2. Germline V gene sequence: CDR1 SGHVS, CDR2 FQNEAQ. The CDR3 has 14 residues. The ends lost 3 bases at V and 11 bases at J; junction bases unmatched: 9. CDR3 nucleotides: TGTGCCAGCAGCTTTAGCGGGAGTCGCTTCTGGCAGTATTTT. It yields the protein CASSFSGSRFWQYF. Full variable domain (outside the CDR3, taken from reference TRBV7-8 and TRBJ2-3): GAGVSQSPRYKVAKRGQDVALRCDPISGHVSLFWYQQALGQGPEFLTYFQNEAQLDKSGLPSDRFFAERPEGSVSTLKIQRTQQEDSAVYLCASSFSGSRFWQYFGPGTRLTVL.

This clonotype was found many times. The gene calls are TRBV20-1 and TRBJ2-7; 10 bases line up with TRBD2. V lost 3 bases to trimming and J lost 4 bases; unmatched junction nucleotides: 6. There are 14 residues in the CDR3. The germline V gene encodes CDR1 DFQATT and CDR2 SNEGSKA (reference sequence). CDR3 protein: CSARVRTSGYEQYF. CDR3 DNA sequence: TGCAGTGCTAGGGTTAGGACTAGCGGATACGAGCAGTACTTC.

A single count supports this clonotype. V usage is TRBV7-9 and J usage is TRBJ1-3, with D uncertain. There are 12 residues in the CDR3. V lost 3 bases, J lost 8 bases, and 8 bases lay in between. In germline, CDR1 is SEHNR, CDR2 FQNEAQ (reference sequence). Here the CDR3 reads CASSFAGHTIYF. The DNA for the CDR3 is TGTGCCAGCAGCTTTGCCGGGCACACCATATATTTT.

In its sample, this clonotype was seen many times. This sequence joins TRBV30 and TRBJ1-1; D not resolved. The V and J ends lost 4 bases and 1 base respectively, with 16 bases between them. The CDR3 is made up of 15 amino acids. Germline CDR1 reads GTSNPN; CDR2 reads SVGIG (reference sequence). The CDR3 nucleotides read TGTGCCTGGAACCCCCCGGGCAGGCGGAACACTGAAGCTTTCTTT. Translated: CAWNPPGRRNTEAFF.

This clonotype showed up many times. The CDR3 nucleotides are TGTGCCAGCAGTCGTGATACGAAAGGGACCGGGGAGCTGTTTTTT. Translated, it gives CASSRDTKGTGELFF. The chain recombines TRBV27 with TRBJ2-2; D not certain. V was cut by 5 bases and J by 5 bases, with 15 bases left in between. This CDR3 comprises 15 residues. Germline V gene data show CDR1 as MNHEY and CDR2 as SMNVEV (reference sequence).

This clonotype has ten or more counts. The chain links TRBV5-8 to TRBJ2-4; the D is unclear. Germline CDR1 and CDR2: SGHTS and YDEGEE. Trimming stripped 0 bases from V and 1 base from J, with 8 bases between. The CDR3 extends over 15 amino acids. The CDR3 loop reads CASSLGRDAKNIQYF. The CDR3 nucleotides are TGTGCCAGCAGCTTGGGCAGAGACGCCAAAAACATTCAGTACTTC.

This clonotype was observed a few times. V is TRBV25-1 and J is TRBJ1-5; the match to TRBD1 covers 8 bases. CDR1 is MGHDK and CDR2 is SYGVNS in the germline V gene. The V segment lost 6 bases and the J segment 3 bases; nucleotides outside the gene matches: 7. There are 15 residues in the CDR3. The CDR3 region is CASSAGTGYNQPQHF. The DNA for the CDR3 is TGTGCCAGCAGCGCCGGGACAGGCTACAATCAGCCCCAGCATTTT.

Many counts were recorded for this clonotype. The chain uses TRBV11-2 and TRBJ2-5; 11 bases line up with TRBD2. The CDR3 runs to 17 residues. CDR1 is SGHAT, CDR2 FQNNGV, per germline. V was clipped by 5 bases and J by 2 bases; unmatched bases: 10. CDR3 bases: TGTGCCAGCAGCCCACTAATGACTAGCGGGAAACAAGAGACCCAGTACTTC. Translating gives CASSPLMTSGKQETQYF.

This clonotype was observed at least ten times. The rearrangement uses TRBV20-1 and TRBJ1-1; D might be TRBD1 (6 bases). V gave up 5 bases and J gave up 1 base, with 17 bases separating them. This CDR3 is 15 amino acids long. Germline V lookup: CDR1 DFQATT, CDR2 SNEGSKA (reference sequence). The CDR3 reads CSARGQLTQNTEAFF. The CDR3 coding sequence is TGCAGTGCTCGAGGACAGCTGACTCAGAACACTGAAGCTTTCTTT.

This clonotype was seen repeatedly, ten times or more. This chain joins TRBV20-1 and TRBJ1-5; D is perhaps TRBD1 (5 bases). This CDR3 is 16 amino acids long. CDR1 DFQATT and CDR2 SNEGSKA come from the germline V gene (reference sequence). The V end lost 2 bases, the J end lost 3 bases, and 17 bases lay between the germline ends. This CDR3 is CSARRSEGLDNQPQHF. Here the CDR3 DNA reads TGCAGTGCTAGAAGATCGGAGGGGTTAGACAATCAGCCCCAGCATTTT.

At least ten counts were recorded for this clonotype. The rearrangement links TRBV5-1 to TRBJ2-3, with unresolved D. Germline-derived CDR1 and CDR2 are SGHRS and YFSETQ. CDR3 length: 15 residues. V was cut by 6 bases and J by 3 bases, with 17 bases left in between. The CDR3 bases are TGCGCCAGCAATAGGGCGGTGCGCGAGACAGATACGCAGTATTTT. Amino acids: CASNRAVRETDTQYF.

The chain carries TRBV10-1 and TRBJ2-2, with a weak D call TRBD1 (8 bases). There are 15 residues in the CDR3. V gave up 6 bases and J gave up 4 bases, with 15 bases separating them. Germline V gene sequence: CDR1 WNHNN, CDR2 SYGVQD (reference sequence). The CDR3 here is CASRSGTGPTGELFF. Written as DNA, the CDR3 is TGCGCCAGCAGGAGCGGGACAGGACCCACCGGGGAGCTGTTTTTT.

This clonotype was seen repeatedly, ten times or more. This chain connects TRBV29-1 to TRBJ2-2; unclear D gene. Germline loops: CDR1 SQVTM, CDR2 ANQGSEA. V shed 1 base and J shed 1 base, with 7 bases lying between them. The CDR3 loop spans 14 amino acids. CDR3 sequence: CSVEGLQNTGELFF. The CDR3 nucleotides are TGCAGCGTTGAAGGTCTACAGAACACCGGGGAGCTGTTTTTT.

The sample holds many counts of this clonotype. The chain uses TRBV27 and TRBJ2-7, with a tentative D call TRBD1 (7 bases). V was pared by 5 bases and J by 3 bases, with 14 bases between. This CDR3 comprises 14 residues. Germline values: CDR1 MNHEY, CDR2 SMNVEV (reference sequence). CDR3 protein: CASSRNRGGYEQYV. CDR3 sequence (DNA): TGTGCCAGCAGTAGAAACAGGGGAGGCTACGAGCAGTACGTC.

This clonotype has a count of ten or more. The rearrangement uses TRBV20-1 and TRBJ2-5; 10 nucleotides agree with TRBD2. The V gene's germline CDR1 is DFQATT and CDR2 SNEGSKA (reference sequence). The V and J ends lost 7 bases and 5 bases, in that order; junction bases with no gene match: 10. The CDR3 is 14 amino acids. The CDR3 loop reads CSVSGGAAGETQYF. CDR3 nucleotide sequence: TGCAGTGTAAGCGGGGGGGCCGCCGGTGAGACCCAGTACTTC.

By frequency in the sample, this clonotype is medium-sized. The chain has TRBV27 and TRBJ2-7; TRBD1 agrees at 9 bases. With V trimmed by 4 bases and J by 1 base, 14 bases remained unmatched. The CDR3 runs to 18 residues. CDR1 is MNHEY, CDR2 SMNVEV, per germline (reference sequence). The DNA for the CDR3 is TGTGCCAGCAGTTCATTTGGGGGCCTGGGGACAGGGTCCTACGAGCAGTACGTC. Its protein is CASSSFGGLGTGSYEQYV.

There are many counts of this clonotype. The CDR3: CAISETLNTEAFF. CDR3 coding DNA: TGTGCCATCAGTGAGACGCTGAACACTGAAGCTTTCTTT. The chain recombines TRBV10-3 with TRBJ1-1; D is undetermined. Germline-derived CDR1 and CDR2 are ENHRY and SYGVKD. V was clipped by 2 bases and J by 0 bases, with 4 bases between them. The CDR3 length is 13 residues.

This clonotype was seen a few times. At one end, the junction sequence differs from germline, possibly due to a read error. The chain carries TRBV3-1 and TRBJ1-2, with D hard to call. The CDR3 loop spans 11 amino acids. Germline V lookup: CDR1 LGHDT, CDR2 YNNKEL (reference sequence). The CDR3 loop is CASSLQDRYAF. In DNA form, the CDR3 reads TGTGCCAGCAGCCTTCAAGACCGCTACGCCTTC.

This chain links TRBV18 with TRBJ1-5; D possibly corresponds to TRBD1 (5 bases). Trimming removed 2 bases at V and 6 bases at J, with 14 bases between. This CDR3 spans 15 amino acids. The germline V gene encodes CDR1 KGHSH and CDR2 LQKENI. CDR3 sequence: CASSPAATQGQPQHF. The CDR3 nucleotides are TGTGCCAGCTCACCAGCCGCAACTCAGGGTCAGCCCCAGCATTTT.

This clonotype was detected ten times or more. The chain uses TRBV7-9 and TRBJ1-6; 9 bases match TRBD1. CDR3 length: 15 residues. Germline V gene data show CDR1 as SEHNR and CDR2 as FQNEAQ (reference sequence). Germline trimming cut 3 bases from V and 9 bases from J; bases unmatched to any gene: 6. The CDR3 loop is CASSLWTGEGSPLHF. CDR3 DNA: TGTGCCAGCAGCTTGTGGACAGGGGAAGGTTCACCCCTCCACTTT.

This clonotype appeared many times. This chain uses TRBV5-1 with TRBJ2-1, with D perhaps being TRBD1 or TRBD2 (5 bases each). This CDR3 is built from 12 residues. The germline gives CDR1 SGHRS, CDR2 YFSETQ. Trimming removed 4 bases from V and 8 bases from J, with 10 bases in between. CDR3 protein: CASSQQEDEQFF. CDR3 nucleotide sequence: TGCGCCAGCAGCCAACAGGAGGATGAGCAGTTCTTC.

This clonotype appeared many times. CDR3 sequence: CASGLAGPHYNEQFF. CDR3 sequence (DNA): TGTGCCAGCGGACTAGCGGGCCCACACTACAATGAGCAGTTCTTC. V usage is TRBV7-8 and J usage is TRBJ2-1, with 11 bases aligning to TRBD2. From germline, CDR1 is SGHVS and CDR2 FQNEAQ. This CDR3 contains 15 residues. V lost 8 bases, J lost 3 bases, and 6 bases stayed unmatched.

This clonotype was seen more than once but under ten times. The CDR3 region is CASSPSRISNQPQHF. CDR3 in DNA: TGTGCCAGCAGCCCCAGCAGGATTAGCAATCAGCCCCAGCATTTT. The V and J genes are TRBV7-2 and TRBJ1-5, with D unresolved. The germline V gene encodes CDR1 SGHTA and CDR2 FQGNSA. V gave up 5 bases and J gave up 0 bases, with 11 bases separating them. The CDR3 is 15 amino acids.

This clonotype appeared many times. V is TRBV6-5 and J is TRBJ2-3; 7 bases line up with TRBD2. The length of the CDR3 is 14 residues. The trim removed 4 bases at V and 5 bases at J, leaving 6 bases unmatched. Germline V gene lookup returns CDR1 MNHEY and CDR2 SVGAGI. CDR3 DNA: TGTGCCAGCAGTTCCGGACTAGTGGTAGATACGCAGTATTTT. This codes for CASSSGLVVDTQYF.

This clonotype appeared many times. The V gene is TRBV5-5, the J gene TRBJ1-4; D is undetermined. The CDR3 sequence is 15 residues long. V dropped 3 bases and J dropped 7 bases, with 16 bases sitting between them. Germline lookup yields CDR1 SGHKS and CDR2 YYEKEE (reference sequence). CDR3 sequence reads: CASSSTGRAGEKLFF. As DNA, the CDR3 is TGTGCCAGCAGCTCGACGGGGAGAGCGGGTGAAAAACTGTTTTTT.

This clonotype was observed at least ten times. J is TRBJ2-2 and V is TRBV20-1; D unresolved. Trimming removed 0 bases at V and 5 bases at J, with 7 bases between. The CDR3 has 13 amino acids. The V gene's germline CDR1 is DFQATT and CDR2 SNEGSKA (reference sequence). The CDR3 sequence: CSARDGTTGELFF. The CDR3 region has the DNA TGCAGTGCTAGAGATGGAACGACCGGGGAGCTGTTTTTT.

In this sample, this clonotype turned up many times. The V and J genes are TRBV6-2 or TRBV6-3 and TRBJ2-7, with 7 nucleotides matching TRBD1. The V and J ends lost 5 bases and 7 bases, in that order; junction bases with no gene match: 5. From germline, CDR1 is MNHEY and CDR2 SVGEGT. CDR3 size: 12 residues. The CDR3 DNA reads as TGTGCCAGCAGTAGACAGGGCTGGGAGCAGTACGTC. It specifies CASSRQGWEQYV.